The rows below give T cell receptor beta chains drawn from one sample of a study of T-cell reconstitution after alpha-beta-depleted transplantation in children. TCRdb reprocessed the PCR reads via MiXCR and lists one record per CDR3 protein. The profile shows roughly 790,000 distinct CDR3 sequences, approximately 15% of them singletons. The material was PBMCs, mostly from graft donor cells, obtained 360 days after TCRalphabeta/CD19-depleted stem cell transplant. The source is a male patient younger than 18 who had a stem cell transplant for acute lymphoblastic leukemia, so the T cells may come from the graft donor. The CDR3 runs from the conserved cysteine through the conserved F or W.

v_call,j_call,cdr3_aa
TRBV10-3,TRBJ2-6,CAISDSEAPKGANVLTF
TRBV20-1,TRBJ2-3,CSATVSTDTQYF
TRBV7-6,TRBJ2-1,CASSLDGGRYEQFF
TRBV20-1,TRBJ1-5,CSATGGSQPQHF
TRBV7-2,TRBJ2-7,CASGKGRGAYEQYF
TRBV5-1,TRBJ2-7,CASSLGPATGADGQYF
TRBV3-1,TRBJ1-5,CASSQGDRPQHF
TRBV27,TRBJ2-4,CASSFLLSDIQYF
TRBV2,TRBJ2-2,CASRTGRDQTGELFF
TRBV5-1,TRBJ2-7,CASSPTGSSAYEQYF
TRBV2,TRBJ2-3,CASRRGVSQGDTQYF
TRBV4-1,TRBJ2-7,CASSQEQGYEQYF
TRBV5-6,TRBJ2-1,CASSLVLGGGGQFF
TRBV7-8,TRBJ2-1,CASSLLHNEQFF
TRBV12-5,TRBJ2-7,CANKSGQGVPEQYF
TRBV20-1,TRBJ2-2,CSVEWGITGELFF
TRBV3-1,TRBJ2-7,CASRPNNRVSYEQYF
TRBV4-2,TRBJ2-7,CASSQDGLAEYEQYF
TRBV7-3,TRBJ2-3,CASSLVGGPGDTQYF
TRBV5-4,TRBJ2-3,CASSFGLAYTDTQYF
TRBV25-1,TRBJ2-3,CASSELGRALDTQYF
TRBV9,TRBJ2-7,CASSLTPTPYEQYF
TRBV29-1,TRBJ2-1,CSVFLSGPQYNEQFF
TRBV29-1,TRBJ1-5,CSVRLGGQPQHF
TRBV20-1,TRBJ2-6,CSARTGESSGANVLTF
TRBV27,TRBJ1-1,CASSLKPNTEAFF